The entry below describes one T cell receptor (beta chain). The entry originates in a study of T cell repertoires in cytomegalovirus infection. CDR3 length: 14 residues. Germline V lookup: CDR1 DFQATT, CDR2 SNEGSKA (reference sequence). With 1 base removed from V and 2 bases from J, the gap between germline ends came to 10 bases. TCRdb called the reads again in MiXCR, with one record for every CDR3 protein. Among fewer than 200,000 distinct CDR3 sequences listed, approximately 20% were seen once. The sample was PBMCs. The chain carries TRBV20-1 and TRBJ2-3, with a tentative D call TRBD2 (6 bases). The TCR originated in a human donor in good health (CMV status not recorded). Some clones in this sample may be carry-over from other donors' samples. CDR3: CSARVAADTDTQYF. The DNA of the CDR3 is TGCAGTGCTAGAGTAGCGGCAGACACAGATACGCAGTATTTT.